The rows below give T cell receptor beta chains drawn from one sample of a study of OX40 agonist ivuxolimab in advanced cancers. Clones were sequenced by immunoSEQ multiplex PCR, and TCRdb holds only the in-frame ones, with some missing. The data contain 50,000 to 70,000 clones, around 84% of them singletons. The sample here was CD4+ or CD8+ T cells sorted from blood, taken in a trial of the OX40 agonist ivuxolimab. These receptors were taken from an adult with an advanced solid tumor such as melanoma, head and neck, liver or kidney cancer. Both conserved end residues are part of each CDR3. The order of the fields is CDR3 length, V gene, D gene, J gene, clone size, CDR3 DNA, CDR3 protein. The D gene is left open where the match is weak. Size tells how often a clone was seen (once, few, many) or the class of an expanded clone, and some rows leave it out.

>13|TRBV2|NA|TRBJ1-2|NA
TGTGCCAGCAGTGTTTACATCAACTATGGCTACACCTTC
CASSVYINYGYTF
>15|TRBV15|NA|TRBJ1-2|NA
TGTGCCACCAGCAGAGATCGAGGGGTCGGGGGTGGCTACACCTTC
CATSRDRGVGGGYTF
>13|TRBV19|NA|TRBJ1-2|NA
TGTGCCAGTAGTGGACGTCGGAACTATGGCTACACCTTC
CASSGRRNYGYTF
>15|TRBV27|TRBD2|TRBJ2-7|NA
TGTGCCAGCAGTCAGGGGCTAGCGGGGTTCTACGAGCAGTACTTC
CASSQGLAGFYEQYF
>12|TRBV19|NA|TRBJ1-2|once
TGTGCCAGTAGTCGTAGGTCGGCGGGCTACACCTTC
CASSRRSAGYTF
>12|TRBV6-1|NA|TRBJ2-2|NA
TGTGCCAGCAATTTCTGGGCCGGGGAGCTGTTTTTT
CASNFWAGELFF
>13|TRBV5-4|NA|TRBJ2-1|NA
TGTGCCACCGGCGGCACAGGAAAGAATGAGCAGTTCTTC
CATGGTGKNEQFF
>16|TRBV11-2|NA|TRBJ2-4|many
TGTGCCAGCAGTCCTACACGAGAGACACTCAAAAACATTCAGTACTTC
CASSPTRETLKNIQYF
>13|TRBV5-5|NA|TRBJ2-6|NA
TGTGCCAGCAGCTTCTCTGGGGCCAACGTCCTGACTTTC
CASSFSGANVLTF
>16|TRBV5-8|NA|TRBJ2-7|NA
TGTGCCAGCAGCTTGGGATTTTGGACAGCAAGCTACGAGCAGTACTTC
CASSLGFWTASYEQYF
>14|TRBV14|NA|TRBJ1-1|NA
TGTGCCAGCAGCCAAGATCCTAGTTTCACTGAAGCTTTCTTT
CASSQDPSFTEAFF
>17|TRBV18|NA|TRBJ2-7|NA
TGTGCCAGCTCACCACCCAGTTGGCAGGGAGTTTCCTACGAGCAGTACTTC
CASSPPSWQGVSYEQYF
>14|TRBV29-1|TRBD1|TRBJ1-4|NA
TGCAGCGCCATGTTTCGGGACAGTAGTGAAAAACTGTTTTTT
CSAMFRDSSEKLFF
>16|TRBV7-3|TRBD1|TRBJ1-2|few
TGTGCCAGCAGCCTCTCACACGGGGACAGTTACTATGGCTACACCTTC
CASSLSHGDSYYGYTF
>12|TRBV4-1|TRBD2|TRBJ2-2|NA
TGCGCCAGCAGCCGACTAGCGGGAGACCTGTTTTTT
CASSRLAGDLFF
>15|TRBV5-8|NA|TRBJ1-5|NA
TGTGCCAGCAGCTTGATCCCACAGCCGGGACAGCCCCAGCATTTT
CASSLIPQPGQPQHF
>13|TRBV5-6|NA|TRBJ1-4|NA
TGTGCCAGCAGTCAGGACGTAAATGAAAAACTGTTTTTT
CASSQDVNEKLFF
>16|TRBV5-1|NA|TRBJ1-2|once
TGCGCCAGCAGCTTATTTTTGACACCCAATAACTATGGCTACACCTTC
CASSLFLTPNNYGYTF
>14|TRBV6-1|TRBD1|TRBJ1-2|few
TGTGCCAGCAGTGAAGCCCAGGGGGACTATGGCTACACCTTC
CASSEAQGDYGYTF
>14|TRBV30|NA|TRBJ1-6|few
TGTGCCTGGAGTGTGACAGGAGATAATTCACCCCTCCACTTT
CAWSVTGDNSPLHF
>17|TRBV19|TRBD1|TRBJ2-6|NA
TGTGCCAGTTCCCCGGGACAGGCTTTGGCTGGGGCCAACGTCCTGACTTTC
CASSPGQALAGANVLTF
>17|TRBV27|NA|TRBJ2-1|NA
TGTGCCAGCAGTTTAAGGTCCGGGAGCGGTTCCTACAATGAGCAGTTCTTC
CASSLRSGSGSYNEQFF
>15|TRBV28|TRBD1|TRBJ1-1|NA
TGTGCCAGCAGCCAAGGGGGAGGGGGCGGCACTGAAGCTTTCTTT
CASSQGGGGGTEAFF
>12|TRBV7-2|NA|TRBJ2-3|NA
TGTGCCAGCAGCTCCTACGCAGATACGCAGTATTTT
CASSSYADTQYF
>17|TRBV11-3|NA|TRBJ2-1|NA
TGTGCCAGCAGCTTAGATTTTAGGAGGCCCTTACACAATGAGCAGTTCTTC
CASSLDFRRPLHNEQFF
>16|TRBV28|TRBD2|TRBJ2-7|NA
TGTGCCAGCAGTTTATTGGTAGCGGGGACACTGTACGAGCAGTACTTC
CASSLLVAGTLYEQYF
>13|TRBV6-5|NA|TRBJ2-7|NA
TGTGCCAGCAGTTACGGCACGTCCTACGAGCAGTACTTC
CASSYGTSYEQYF
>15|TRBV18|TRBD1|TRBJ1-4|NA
TGTGCCAGCTCACCCTGGGACAGCTTAAATGAAAAACTGTTTTTT
CASSPWDSLNEKLFF
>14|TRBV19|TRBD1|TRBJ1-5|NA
TGTGCCAGTAGTATCTGGGACAGGGATCAGCCCCAGCATTTT
CASSIWDRDQPQHF
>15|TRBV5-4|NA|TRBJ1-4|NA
TGTGCCAGCAGCTTGGGTGGCGGCTCGGGCGAAAAACTGTTTTTT
CASSLGGGSGEKLFF
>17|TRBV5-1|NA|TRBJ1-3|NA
TGCGCCAGCAGCCCCAACGACGGCAGGGTATCTGGAAACACCATATATTTT
CASSPNDGRVSGNTIYF
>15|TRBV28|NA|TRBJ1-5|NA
TGTGCCAGCAGTTTGGAGGGCCGGGGCAATCAGCCCCAGCATTTT
CASSLEGRGNQPQHF
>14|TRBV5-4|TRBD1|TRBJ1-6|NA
TGTGCCAGCTCCGGGACAGGGGATAATTCACCCCTCCACTTT
CASSGTGDNSPLHF
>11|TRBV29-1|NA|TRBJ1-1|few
TGCAGCGTTGGGGACCCACCTGAAGCTTTCTTT
CSVGDPPEAFF
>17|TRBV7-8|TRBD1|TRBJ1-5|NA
TGTGCCAGCAGCCCAGTTACAAGGGGGCGAGGCAATCAGCCCCAGCATTTT
CASSPVTRGRGNQPQHF
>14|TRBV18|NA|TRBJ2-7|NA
TGTGCCAGCTCACCACTCGGAGCTGTTAACGAGCAGTACTTC
CASSPLGAVNEQYF
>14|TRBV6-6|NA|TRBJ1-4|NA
TGTGCCAGCAGGGGGGGGACGGAGGATGAAAAACTGTTTTTT
CASRGGTEDEKLFF
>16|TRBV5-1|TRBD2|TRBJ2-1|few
TGCGCCAGCAGCTTGGCGGGGGGAGTTAACTACAATGAGCAGTTCTTC
CASSLAGGVNYNEQFF
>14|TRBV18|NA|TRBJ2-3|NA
TGTGCCAGCTCACCAGGGGGTTCAGGAGATACGCAGTATTTT
CASSPGGSGDTQYF
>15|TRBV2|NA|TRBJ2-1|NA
TGTGCCAGCACCGGCTCTCCCAGCTCCTACAATGAGCAGTTCTTC
CASTGSPSSYNEQFF
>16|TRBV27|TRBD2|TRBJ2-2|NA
TGTGCCAGCTCCCACGGGACTAGCCGTGGGACCGGGGAGCTGTTTTTT
CASSHGTSRGTGELFF
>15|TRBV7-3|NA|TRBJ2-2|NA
TGTGCCAGCAGCCCAGCCTCAGCGGGCGGCGGGGAGCTGTTTTTT
CASSPASAGGGELFF